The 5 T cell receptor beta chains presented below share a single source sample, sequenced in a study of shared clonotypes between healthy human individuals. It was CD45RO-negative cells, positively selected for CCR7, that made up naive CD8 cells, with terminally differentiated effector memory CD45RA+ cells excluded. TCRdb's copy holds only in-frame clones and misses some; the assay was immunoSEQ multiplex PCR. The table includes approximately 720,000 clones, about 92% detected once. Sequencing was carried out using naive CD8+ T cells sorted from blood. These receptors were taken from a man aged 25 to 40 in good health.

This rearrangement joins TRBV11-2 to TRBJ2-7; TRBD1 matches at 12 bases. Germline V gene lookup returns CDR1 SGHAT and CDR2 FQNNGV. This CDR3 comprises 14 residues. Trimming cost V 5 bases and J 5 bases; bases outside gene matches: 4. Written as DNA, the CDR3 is TGTGCCAGCAGCATAGGGACAGGGGGCCACGAGCAGTACTTC. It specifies CASSIGTGGHEQYF. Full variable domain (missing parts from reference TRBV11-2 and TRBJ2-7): EAGVAQSPRYKIIEKRQSVAFWCNPISGHATLYWYQQILGQGPKLLIQFQNNGVVDDSQLPKDRFSAERLKGVDSTLKIQPAKLEDSAVYLCASSIGTGGHEQYFGPGTRLTVT.

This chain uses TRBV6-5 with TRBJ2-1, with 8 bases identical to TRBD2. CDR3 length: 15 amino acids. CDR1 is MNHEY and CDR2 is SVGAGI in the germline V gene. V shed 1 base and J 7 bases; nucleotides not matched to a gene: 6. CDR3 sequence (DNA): TGTGCCAGCAGTTACTGGAGCGGGAGTGCAAATGAGCAGTTCTTC. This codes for CASSYWSGSANEQFF.

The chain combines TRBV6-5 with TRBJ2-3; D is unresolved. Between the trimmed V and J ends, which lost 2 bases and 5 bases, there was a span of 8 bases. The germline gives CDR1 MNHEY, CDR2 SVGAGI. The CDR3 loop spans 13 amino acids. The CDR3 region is CASSYNRGDTQYF. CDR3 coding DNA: TGTGCCAGCAGTTACAACCGCGGAGATACGCAGTATTTT.

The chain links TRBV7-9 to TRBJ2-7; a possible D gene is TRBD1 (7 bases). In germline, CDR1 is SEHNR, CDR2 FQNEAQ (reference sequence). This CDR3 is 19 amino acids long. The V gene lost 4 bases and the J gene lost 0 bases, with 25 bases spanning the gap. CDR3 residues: CASSSADRAGNIPSYEQYF. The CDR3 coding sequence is TGTGCCAGCAGCTCGGCCGACAGGGCGGGGAATATACCCTCCTACGAGCAGTACTTC. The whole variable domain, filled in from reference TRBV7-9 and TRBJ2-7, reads DTGVSQNPRHKITKRGQNVTFRCDPISEHNRLYWYRQTLGQGPEFLTYFQNEAQLEKSRLLSDRFSAERPKGSFSTLEIQRTEQGDSAMYLCASSSADRAGNIPSYEQYFGPGTRLTVT.

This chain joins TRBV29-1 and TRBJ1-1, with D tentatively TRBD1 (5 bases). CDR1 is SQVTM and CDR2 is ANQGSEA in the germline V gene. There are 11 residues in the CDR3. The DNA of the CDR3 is TGCACGGGGGAGGTTAACACTGAAGCTTTCTTT. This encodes CTGEVNTEAFF.